This T cell receptor beta chain was captured by sequencing in a study of cytomegalovirus exposure and HLA in healthy donors. PCR employed 60 Vbeta and 13 Jbeta primers. Assay used: immunoSEQ multiplex PCR; TCRdb lists only in-frame clones, some missing. This sample's table has 150,000 or so clones. Study conclusions and caveats: Most CMV-associated TCR beta chains appeared HLA-restricted in a later analysis.

Between the trimmed V and J ends, which lost 1 base and 5 bases, there was a span of 12 bases. Per germline, CDR1 MNHNS and CDR2 SASEGT. This CDR3 is built from 15 residues. A remark on this clone: The antigen is unknown.

This TCR was recovered from a woman aged 40 to 50 in good health and CMV-seropositive. The genes are TRBV6-1 and TRBJ2-1; a possible D gene is TRBD2 (6 bases). Sequencing was carried out using PBMCs. The CDR3 sequence: CASSEGRDFNNEQFF. The DNA for the CDR3 is TGTGCCAGCAGTGAAGGGCGGGACTTTAACAATGAGCAGTTCTTC.